The 17 T cell receptor beta chains below were found in one sample sequenced in a study of human T cells and chemical hapten exposure. TCRdb independently ran MiXCR on the RACE reads; one entry per CDR3 protein. The table shows 380,000 or so distinct CDR3 sequences, with around 5% occurring only once. This sample's time point: patch test 1, 2 weeks after DPC sensitization. Specified treatment: therapeutic diphenylcyclopropenone sensitization with weekly scalp DPC. The source material was whole blood, sampled in connection with sensitization to the hapten diphenylcyclopropenone (DPC). The receptors come from a woman in her forties or fifties with alopecia areata. Some clones in this sample may be carry-over from other donors' samples.

This clonotype was seen repeatedly, ten times or more. The chain uses TRBV20-1 and TRBJ1-1; no reliable D call. The CDR3 runs 11 residues. The V end was cut by 5 bases, the J end by 0 bases, with 4 bases between. Germline V gene sequence: CDR1 DFQATT, CDR2 SNEGSKA (reference sequence). CDR3 nucleotide sequence: TGCAGTGCTCCGCTGAACACTGAAGCTTTCTTT. This encodes CSAPLNTEAFF.

This clonotype was recorded at least ten times. This rearrangement joins TRBV20-1 to TRBJ2-7, with D possibly being TRBD1 (8 bases). The CDR3 covers 14 residues. V was pared by 6 bases and J by 4 bases, with 19 bases between. CDR1 and CDR2 from the germline V gene are DFQATT and SNEGSKA (reference sequence). The CDR3 DNA sequence: TGCAGTGCCTTACTAGCGCGGACAGGGTACGAGCAGTACTTC. Protein product: CSALLARTGYEQYF.

Many counts were recorded for this clonotype. The J gene is TRBJ1-2, the V gene TRBV13; D possibly corresponds to TRBD1 (5 bases). Germline-derived CDR1 and CDR2 are PRHDT and FYEKMQ (reference sequence). This CDR3 has 17 residues. Trimming shortened V by 0 bases and J by 7 bases, and 21 bases separated the two germline ends. CDR3 nucleotide sequence: TGTGCCAGCAGCTTAGGCCGAGGACTTACGGGGGATAGTGGCTACACCTTC. Amino acids: CASSLGRGLTGDSGYTF. Complete variable domain (other parts from reference TRBV13 and TRBJ1-2): AAGVIQSPRHLIKEKRETATLKCYPIPRHDTVYWYQQGPGQDPQFLISFYEKMQSDKGSIPDRFSAQQFSDYHSELNMSSLELGDSALYFCASSLGRGLTGDSGYTFGSGTRLTVV.

This clonotype was seen repeatedly, ten times or more. The V and J genes are TRBV7-9 and TRBJ1-2; D unresolved. The CDR3 spans 15 residues. Germline CDR1 is SEHNR and CDR2 is FQNEAQ (reference sequence). Deletions cut 2 bases from V and 6 bases from J, with 16 bases between. In DNA form, the CDR3 reads TGTGCCAGCAGCTTATCGATGGCAAGGGCGGATGGCTACACCTTC. Protein product: CASSLSMARADGYTF.

This clonotype was seen ten or more times. This chain connects TRBV10-3 to TRBJ2-2, with D perhaps matching TRBD2 (6 bases). Germline CDR1 reads ENHRY; CDR2 reads SYGVKD. The CDR3 runs to 16 residues. The germline V and J ends were trimmed by 8 bases and 5 bases, with 21 bases remaining between them. CDR3: CAIALDGGKGTGELFF. For the CDR3, the DNA is TGTGCCATCGCCCTTGACGGCGGGAAAGGGACCGGGGAGCTGTTTTTT.

This clonotype was seen ten or more times. V gene TRBV6-5 combines with J gene TRBJ2-1; TRBD1 might be the D (7 bases). Trimming removed 5 bases at V and 7 bases at J, with 18 bases between. This CDR3 comprises 15 residues. Germline assignment: CDR1 MNHEY and CDR2 SVGAGI. CDR3 bases: TGTGCCAGCAGTGCAGGGGGGTTTATTGAGAATGAGCAGTTCTTC. Residues: CASSAGGFIENEQFF.

The chain joins TRBV20-1 to TRBJ1-1, with 8 bases matching TRBD1. After removal of 3 bases from V and 10 bases from J, the junction contained 4 bases not matched to a gene. CDR1 and CDR2 from the germline V gene are DFQATT and SNEGSKA (reference sequence). This CDR3 comprises 11 residues. The CDR3 DNA reads TGCAGTGCTAGCCAGGGGGCATCAGCTTTCTTT. Its protein product is CSASQGASAFF.

The chain links TRBV4-3 to TRBJ2-1; 11 positions match TRBD2. Germline-derived CDR1 and CDR2 are LGHNA and YSLEER. This CDR3 comprises 14 residues. V was pared by 2 bases and J by 10 bases, with 4 bases of the junction left unmatched. This CDR3 reads CASSQLSGRGEQFF. For the CDR3, the DNA is TGCGCCAGCAGCCAACTTAGCGGGAGGGGGGAGCAGTTCTTC.

This clonotype was counted at least ten times. V gene TRBV5-1 combines with J gene TRBJ2-4, with TRBD2 matching over 14 bases. CDR3 size: 17 residues. Germline assignment: CDR1 SGHRS and CDR2 YFSETQ. The J segment lost 9 bases and the V segment lost 6 bases, leaving 14 bases of the junction unmatched. As DNA, the CDR3 is TGCGCCAGCACCCATGCCTCGACTAGCGGGGGGGGTGGCATTCAGTACTTC. Translated: CASTHASTSGGGGIQYF.

This chain joins TRBV5-4 and TRBJ1-1, with D hard to call. The CDR3 runs 13 residues. CDR1 and CDR2 from the germline V gene are SGHNT and YYREEE (reference sequence). V was clipped by 0 bases and J by 8 bases, with 11 bases between them. In nucleotides, the CDR3 is TGTGCCAGCAGCTTGGACAGAAGGATCGAAGCTTTCTTT. Protein: CASSLDRRIEAFF.

Here the CDR3 reads CASRFPGSNNEQFF. As DNA, the CDR3 is TGTGCCAGCAGGTTTCCGGGGTCTAACAATGAGCAGTTCTTC. This sequence joins TRBV7-2 and TRBJ2-1; tentative D call: TRBD2 (5 bases). Looked up from germline, CDR1 is SGHTA and CDR2 is FQGNSA. The V gene lost 6 bases and the J gene lost 5 bases, with 14 bases spanning the gap. The CDR3 is 14 amino acids.

This clonotype was detected many times. The chain employs TRBV7-2 and TRBJ2-1, with D possibly TRBD2 on 6 matching bases. Trimming removed 5 bases at V and 3 bases at J, with 14 bases between. CDR1 is SGHTA and CDR2 is FQGNSA in the germline V gene. This CDR3 is built from 15 residues. For the CDR3, the DNA is TGTGCCAGCAGCCTTATTACCGGGAGCTACAATGAGCAGTTCTTC. Its protein is CASSLITGSYNEQFF.

This clonotype was counted ten times or more. This sequence joins TRBV12-3 or TRBV12-4 and TRBJ2-2; D may be TRBD2 (7 bases). This CDR3 is built from 15 residues. V was clipped by 10 bases and J by 7 bases, with 22 bases between them. CDR3: CATSSTWGGGGELFF. CDR3 sequence (DNA): TGTGCCACCTCCTCGACTTGGGGAGGGGGCGGGGAGCTGTTTTTT.

The sample holds a few counts of this clonotype. V is TRBV4-3 and J is TRBJ1-2; D remains unclear. V was shortened by 1 base and J by 1 base, with 13 bases between the two germline ends. The CDR3 sequence is 16 residues long. Germline-derived CDR1 and CDR2 are LGHNA and YSLEER. The CDR3 DNA follows: TGCGCCAGCAGCCAAGGAGTTCAGGACCTTAACTATGGCTACACCTTC. This sequence encodes CASSQGVQDLNYGYTF.

Many counts were recorded for this clonotype. This chain uses TRBV20-1 with TRBJ2-5; possibly TRBD1 for D (5 bases). The germline CDR1 and CDR2 sequences are DFQATT and SNEGSKA (reference sequence). This CDR3 region has 13 residues. Deletions cut 6 bases from V and 6 bases from J, with 17 bases between. CDR3 DNA sequence: TGCAGTGCCGAAGGTCAGGGTGGGAAGACCCAGTACTTC. Its protein is CSAEGQGGKTQYF.

This clonotype was seen a handful of times. The chain uses TRBV7-9 and TRBJ1-2; no firm D call. The germline V gene has CDR1 SEHNR and CDR2 FQNEAQ (reference sequence). V dropped 1 base and J dropped 2 bases, with 8 bases sitting between them. The CDR3 is 14 residues long. This chain's CDR3 is CASSLDPLNYGYTF. As DNA, the CDR3 is TGTGCCAGCAGCTTAGACCCCCTGAACTATGGCTACACCTTC.

This clonotype has only a few counts. CDR3 nucleotides: TGTGCCAGCAGCCAGGACAGGGCCAAAGGCTACACCTTC. This sequence encodes CASSQDRAKGYTF. The chain is built from TRBV5-4 and TRBJ1-2; TRBD1 matches at 8 bases. This CDR3 spans 13 amino acids. Trimming took 4 bases from V and 8 from J; bases not matched to a gene: 7. CDR1 and CDR2 from the germline V gene are SGHNT and YYREEE (reference sequence). The full variable domain, completed using reference TRBV5-4 and TRBJ1-2, is ETGVTQSPTHLIKTRGQQVTLRCSSQSGHNTVSWYQQALGQGPQFIFQYYREEENGRGNFPPRFSGLQFPNYSSELNVNALELDDSALYLCASSQDRAKGYTFGSGTRLTVV.